These T cell receptor beta chains were read from a single sample in a study of blood T cell repertoires in COVID-19. Using immunoSEQ multiplex PCR, the repertoire was profiled, and TCRdb retains in-frame clones only, with some absent. The data hold some 350,000 clones, with around 90% observed a single time. Sequencing was done on a sample of peripheral blood. The source is a young woman who had recovered from COVID-19. The CDR3 runs from the conserved cysteine through the conserved F or W. The D gene is left open where the match is weak. Clone size is given for some rows only: seen once, a few or many times, or a class if the clone is expanded.

v_call	d_call	j_call	clone_size	cdr3_nt	cdr3_aa
TRBV12-5	TRBD1	TRBJ1-2	NA	TGTGCTAGTGGGTATAGATACGGACAGGCTTCGCACAGCTATGGCTACACCTTC	CASGYRYGQASHSYGYTF
TRBV29-1	NA	TRBJ2-1	NA	TGCAGCGCTACAGGGTGGGATGAGCAGTTCTTC	CSATGWDEQFF
TRBV13	NA	TRBJ1-1	NA	TGTGCCAGCAGCTTCGACCCAGGACTGTCCAAAAACACTGAAGCTTTCTTT	CASSFDPGLSKNTEAFF
TRBV30	NA	TRBJ1-1	NA	TGTGCCTGGATTGGGGTGATTTCGGGAAGCACTGAAGCTTTCTTT	CAWIGVISGSTEAFF
TRBV7-2	NA	TRBJ1-2	NA	TGTGCCAGCAGCTTAGCGACAGGTGGCTATGGCTACACCTTC	CASSLATGGYGYTF
TRBV11-2	TRBD1	TRBJ1-5	few	TGTGCCAGCGCTGGACAGGGGGATCAGCCCCAGCATTTT	CASAGQGDQPQHF
TRBV7-2	NA	TRBJ2-5	NA	TGTGCCAGCTCGGCAGGCGGGACGAAGACCCAGTACTTC	CASSAGGTKTQYF
TRBV19	TRBD1	TRBJ1-4	NA	TGTGCCAGTAGTCCTTACTCGACAGGGGTAGGGGAAAAACTGTTTTTT	CASSPYSTGVGEKLFF
TRBV23-1	NA	TRBJ1-1	few	TGCGCCGTCCCGACGGGAGGACCTGGTAGTACTGAAGCTTTCTTT	CAVPTGGPGSTEAFF
TRBV30	TRBD2	TRBJ2-3	NA	TGTGCCTGGGAGGGACTAGCGGGAGGCCGAACTTATAGCACAGATACGCAGTATTTT	CAWEGLAGGRTYSTDTQYF
TRBV7-8	TRBD2	TRBJ2-1	NA	TGTGCCAGCAGCCCTTGGACTAGCGGAGGGAGATACAATGAGCAGTTCTTC	CASSPWTSGGRYNEQFF
TRBV6-5	NA	TRBJ1-5	once	TGTGCCAGCAAGGCGGGGACCCTGGGCAATCAGCCCCAGCATTTT	CASKAGTLGNQPQHF
TRBV24-1	TRBD2	TRBJ2-1	NA	TGTGCCACCAGTGATTTAAAGACTAGCGGGCGCCCCCATGAGCAGTTCTTC	CATSDLKTSGRPHEQFF
TRBV7-8	TRBD1	TRBJ1-1	NA	TGTGCCAGCAGCAGGCGACAGGGGGAGATGAACACTGAAGCTTTCTTT	CASSRRQGEMNTEAFF
TRBV24-1	TRBD2	TRBJ2-1	NA	TGTGCCACCAGTGACCCACTAGCGGGAGTGGTAGATGAGCAGTTCTTC	CATSDPLAGVVDEQFF
TRBV27	TRBD1	TRBJ1-2	once	TGTGCCAGCAGTTTAGGGACAGACTATGGCTACACCTTC	CASSLGTDYGYTF
TRBV30	TRBD1	TRBJ1-6	NA	TGTGCCACGGGACAGCTAGAGGGTTCACCCCTCCACTTT	CATGQLEGSPLHF
TRBV5-4	TRBD1	TRBJ1-3	NA	TGTGCCAGCAGCATAGACAGGGGGTCCCCCGCTGGAAACACCATATATTTT	CASSIDRGSPAGNTIYF
TRBV24-1	NA	TRBJ1-2	NA	TGTGCCACCAGTGATACAGGGCCACCCTATGGCTACACCTTC	CATSDTGPPYGYTF
TRBV4-3	TRBD1	TRBJ2-3	NA	TGCGCCAGCAGCCTAGGGGGCGGATCCACAGATACGCAGTATTTT	CASSLGGGSTDTQYF
TRBV4-3	TRBD1	TRBJ1-1	NA	TGCGCCAGCAGCCGCCTACAGGGGGGGACTGAAGCTTTCTTT	CASSRLQGGTEAFF
TRBV27	TRBD1	TRBJ2-5	NA	TGTGCCAGCAGTCCCGGGACAGGCCAAGAGACCCAGTACTTC	CASSPGTGQETQYF
TRBV5-1	TRBD1	TRBJ2-5	NA	TGCGCCAGCAGCTTAGTTGCGCAGGGGGCAGGGACCCAGTACTTC	CASSLVAQGAGTQYF
TRBV30	NA	TRBJ1-2	NA	TGTGCCTGGACCCCGTTGACTTCTAACTATGGCTACACCTTC	CAWTPLTSNYGYTF
TRBV30	NA	TRBJ2-2	once	TGTGCCTGGAGTTATCCGGGGAATCTGAACACCGGGGAGCTGTTTTTT	CAWSYPGNLNTGELFF
TRBV7-9	TRBD1	TRBJ2-1	NA	TGTGCCAGCAGCTCCAGCAGGGGGCAGGAGTTCTTC	CASSSSRGQEFF
TRBV10-1	NA	TRBJ1-1	NA	TGCGCCAGCAGTAACAGCGGGGGCACTGAAGCTTTCTTT	CASSNSGGTEAFF
TRBV5-6	NA	TRBJ2-5	NA	TGTGCCAGCAGCTTGTCTGCGGGGGAGACCCAGTACTTC	CASSLSAGETQYF
TRBV30	NA	TRBJ2-3	NA	TGTGCCTGGAGTGTAATGGTCGCGAAAGATACGCAGTATTTT	CAWSVMVAKDTQYF